This entry describes one TCR beta chain. Trimming cost V 2 bases and J 6 bases; bases outside gene matches: 3. The CDR3 extends over 15 amino acids. Germline V gene data show CDR1 as SGDLS and CDR2 as YYNGEE. The entry originates in a study of cytomegalovirus exposure and HLA in healthy donors. Study summary: The same platform as the approximately 730 first-cohort repertoires was used for the 130 or so validation repertoires, a later analysis reported.

Only in-frame clones appear in the TCRdb table, and some are missing; sequencing was by immunoSEQ multiplex PCR. The sample consists of fewer than 350,000 clones, roughly 90% of them appearing once. This sequence joins TRBV9 and TRBJ2-2; 11 nucleotides line up with TRBD1. The sequence was obtained from a woman under 30 in good health and CMV-seronegative. Sequenced: PBMCs. The CDR3 coding sequence is TGTGCCAGCAGCGTCGGGACAGGGGGGTCCGGGGAGCTGTTTTTT. It codes for CASSVGTGGSGELFF.